Listed here is a single T cell receptor beta chain. Its antigen is still unknown. The protocol was immunoSEQ multiplex PCR, while the TCRdb copy is restricted to in-frame clones and leaves out a portion. The sample yields more than 80,000 clones, approximately 85% seen once. CDR1 and CDR2 from the germline V gene are LGHDT and YNNKEL (reference sequence). CDR3 length equals 16 residues. The V and J ends lost 3 bases and 6 bases respectively, with 15 bases between them. The data are from a study of T cell responses to AZD1222 COVID-19 vaccine. Study findings and constraints: Researchers report vaccine-associated CD4 TCRs spanning spike, with dominance at 160-218 and 743-854. Receipt of two AZD1222 doses was followed by a rise in Spike-specific TCR breadth and depth. Scientists sampled the repertoires only once the peak T cell response had passed.

It was second doses at about 4 or about 12 weeks that were pooled. The sequence came from an adult who received the AZD1222 COVID-19 vaccine. The chain carries TRBV3-1 (or the pseudogene TRBV3-2) and TRBJ1-6; a possible D gene is TRBD1 (5 bases). The sequencing used peripheral blood, collected 28 days after the second AZD1222 dose. The CDR3: CASSHGRERGNSPLHF. Written as DNA, the CDR3 is TGTGCCAGCAGCCACGGTCGTGAGAGGGGTAATTCACCCCTCCACTTT.